This T cell receptor (beta chain) was found in a study of blood T cell repertoires in COVID-19. The wider study: The origin of the acute and convalescent COVID-19 samples was the United States, Italy and Spain. T cells, B-cell-depleted T cells, or PBMCs supplied cDNA or gDNA.

Self-reported history from a screening survey and questionnaire set each donor's cohort. This clone has just a few counts. Trimming left V 4 bases short and J 5 bases short, with 14 bases between. The CDR3 runs 14 residues. Germline V gives CDR1 MNHEY, CDR2 SVGAGI. Original processing notes: Cell counts per sample came from amplifying reference gene primers. Generated by immunoSEQ multiplex PCR, the TCRdb table keeps only in-frame clones and is missing some. The V and J calls and clone size were taken over from that table, and D and trimming were inferred from the DNA. The table lists approximately 320,000 clones, under 95% of them singletons.

The chain carries TRBV6-5 and TRBJ1-1; maybe TRBD1 (5 bases). The sequence was obtained from a man aged 55-75 years who had recovered from COVID-19. The specimen was PBMCs or T cells enriched from blood (not recorded which). Written as DNA, the CDR3 is TGTGCCAGCAGTTTAGGGGCGTTCGTGACTGAAGCTTTCTTT. This translates into CASSLGAFVTEAFF.